This T cell receptor (beta chain) emerged from a study of blood T cell repertoires in COVID-19. Study overall: Both acute and convalescent COVID-19 samples were obtained from the United States, Italy and Spain. The analysed material was cDNA or gDNA that came from T cells, B-cell-depleted T cells, or PBMCs.

Repertoires were generated with immunoSEQ multiplex PCR, while TCRdb's copy carries only in-frame clones and drops some. This sample has more than 250,000 clones, with 86% found just once. The V end was cut by 6 bases, the J end by 6 bases, with 12 bases between. The CDR3 has 12 amino acids. This TCR came from a woman between 18 and 29 years old who had recovered from COVID-19. This chain uses TRBV12-3 or TRBV12-4 with TRBJ2-7; D remains unclear. Sequencing was performed on PBMCs or T cells enriched from blood (not recorded which). The CDR3 region is CASRNSPGEQYF. The CDR3 DNA sequence: TGTGCCAGCAGAAACTCCCCGGGCGAGCAGTACTTC.